This is a list of T cell receptor beta chains from one sample in a study of beta chain features in type 1 diabetes. Produced via immunoSEQ multiplex PCR; TCRdb's table is partial and in-frame only. Found here are about 240,000 clones, less than 35% of them singletons; the top ten hold approximately 4%. Sample: central memory CD4+ T cells from blood. Source of these receptors: a man aged 25 to 40 in good health. CDR3s include the opening cysteine and the closing phenylalanine or tryptophan. Each record gives: CDR3 protein, CDR3 DNA, clone size, CDR3 length, J gene, V gene, D gene. A D gene is named only where the DNA matches it firmly. Clone size is not always given. Where it is, it says once, few, many or a class for expanded clones.

CDR3 protein: CASRSQTSYEQYF
CDR3 DNA: TGTGCCAGCAGAAGTCAGACTTCCTACGAGCAGTACTTC
clone size: many
CDR3 length: 13
J gene: TRBJ2-7
V gene: TRBV25-1
D gene: NA

CDR3 protein: CASSLGSGLNTGELFF
CDR3 DNA: TGTGCCAGCAGCTTGGGAAGCGGGCTGAACACCGGGGAGCTGTTTTTT
clone size: NA
CDR3 length: 16
J gene: TRBJ2-2
V gene: TRBV5-4
D gene: NA

CDR3 protein: CASTSRDGTSYEQYF
CDR3 DNA: TGTGCCAGCACCTCTAGAGACGGGACTAGCTACGAGCAGTACTTC
clone size: many
CDR3 length: 15
J gene: TRBJ2-7
V gene: TRBV6-1
D gene: TRBD2

CDR3 protein: CSVEAIGTEQFF
CDR3 DNA: TGCAGCGTTGAAGCCATCGGGACTGAGCAGTTCTTC
clone size: NA
CDR3 length: 12
J gene: TRBJ2-1
V gene: TRBV29-1
D gene: NA

CDR3 protein: CASSNNPVAFPGGEQYF
CDR3 DNA: TGTGCCAGCAGCAATAATCCCGTGGCGTTCCCCGGAGGTGAGCAGTACTTC
clone size: few
CDR3 length: 17
J gene: TRBJ2-7
V gene: TRBV21-1
D gene: NA

CDR3 protein: CASIGNQGYYGYTF
CDR3 DNA: TGTGCCAGCATCGGGAACCAGGGCTACTATGGCTACACCTTC
clone size: NA
CDR3 length: 14
J gene: TRBJ1-2
V gene: TRBV28
D gene: NA

CDR3 protein: CASSVVSGSTDTQYF
CDR3 DNA: TGTGCCAGCAGCGTAGTGAGCGGCTCCACAGATACGCAGTATTTT
clone size: NA
CDR3 length: 15
J gene: TRBJ2-3
V gene: TRBV9
D gene: NA

CDR3 protein: CASTREAGTQYF
CDR3 DNA: TGTGCCAGCACCCGGGAAGCTGGGACCCAGTACTTC
clone size: NA
CDR3 length: 12
J gene: TRBJ2-5
V gene: TRBV11-2
D gene: NA

CDR3 protein: CASSLAGLAGNNEQFF
CDR3 DNA: TGTGCCAGCAGCTTGGCAGGCCTAGCGGGGAACAATGAGCAGTTCTTC
clone size: few
CDR3 length: 16
J gene: TRBJ2-1
V gene: TRBV5-6
D gene: TRBD2

CDR3 protein: CASRRTGVGANVLTF
CDR3 DNA: TGTGCCAGCAGGCGGACAGGGGTCGGGGCCAACGTCCTGACTTTC
clone size: NA
CDR3 length: 15
J gene: TRBJ2-6
V gene: TRBV11-2
D gene: TRBD1

CDR3 protein: CAWSVGVYGYTF
CDR3 DNA: TGTGCCTGGAGTGTGGGAGTATATGGCTACACCTTC
clone size: NA
CDR3 length: 12
J gene: TRBJ1-2
V gene: TRBV30
D gene: NA

CDR3 protein: CASRAGTGRDTQYF
CDR3 DNA: TGCGCCAGCAGGGCCGGGACAGGGAGAGATACGCAGTATTTT
clone size: NA
CDR3 length: 14
J gene: TRBJ2-3
V gene: TRBV5-1
D gene: TRBD1

CDR3 protein: CASSSDRREGTQYF
CDR3 DNA: TGTGCCAGCAGCTCGGACAGGAGGGAAGGGACCCAGTACTTC
clone size: once
CDR3 length: 14
J gene: TRBJ2-5
V gene: TRBV7-9
D gene: NA

CDR3 protein: CASSPGGGGGETQYF
CDR3 DNA: TGCGCCAGCAGCCCCGGGGGGGGCGGAGGAGAGACCCAGTACTTC
clone size: NA
CDR3 length: 15
J gene: TRBJ2-5
V gene: TRBV5-1
D gene: TRBD2

CDR3 protein: CAISPGEGETQYF
CDR3 DNA: TGTGCCATCAGCCCAGGGGAGGGTGAGACCCAGTACTTC
clone size: NA
CDR3 length: 13
J gene: TRBJ2-5
V gene: TRBV10-3
D gene: NA

CDR3 protein: CASSRGSRAGTDNEQFF
CDR3 DNA: TGTGCCAGCAGCCGGGGATCGAGGGCAGGGACGGACAATGAGCAGTTCTTC
clone size: NA
CDR3 length: 17
J gene: TRBJ2-1
V gene: TRBV5-4
D gene: NA

CDR3 protein: CASSLGVTDTQYF
CDR3 DNA: TGTGCCAGCAGCTTAGGGGTAACAGATACGCAGTATTTT
clone size: many
CDR3 length: 13
J gene: TRBJ2-3
V gene: TRBV7-2
D gene: NA

CDR3 protein: CASIPQNTDTQYF
CDR3 DNA: TGTGCCAGCATACCGCAGAACACAGATACGCAGTATTTT
clone size: NA
CDR3 length: 13
J gene: TRBJ2-3
V gene: TRBV6-1
D gene: NA

CDR3 protein: CASSPDRSWTDTQYF
CDR3 DNA: TGTGCCAGCTCACCCGACAGGAGTTGGACAGATACGCAGTATTTT
clone size: few
CDR3 length: 15
J gene: TRBJ2-3
V gene: TRBV18
D gene: NA

CDR3 protein: CASSQVIGFWQFF
CDR3 DNA: TGTGCCAGCAGCCAGGTTATCGGCTTTTGGCAGTTCTTC
clone size: many
CDR3 length: 13
J gene: TRBJ2-1
V gene: TRBV14
D gene: NA

CDR3 protein: CASSFRVGEIWFF
CDR3 DNA: TGTGCCAGCAGTTTTAGGGTCGGGGAAATATGGTTCTTC
clone size: NA
CDR3 length: 13
J gene: TRBJ2-1
V gene: TRBV28
D gene: NA

CDR3 protein: CSVGYSSNQPQHF
CDR3 DNA: TGCAGCGTTGGGTACAGTAGCAATCAGCCCCAGCATTTT
clone size: few
CDR3 length: 13
J gene: TRBJ1-5
V gene: TRBV29-1
D gene: NA

CDR3 protein: CASSLRGYNSPLHF
CDR3 DNA: TGTGCCAGCAGCCTCAGGGGGTATAATTCACCCCTCCACTTT
clone size: few
CDR3 length: 14
J gene: TRBJ1-6
V gene: TRBV14
D gene: TRBD1

CDR3 protein: CATSRLAGHTDTQYF
CDR3 DNA: TGTGCCACCAGCAGACTAGCGGGACACACAGATACGCAGTATTTT
clone size: NA
CDR3 length: 15
J gene: TRBJ2-3
V gene: TRBV15
D gene: TRBD2

CDR3 protein: CASSSTAYEQYF
CDR3 DNA: TGTGCCAGCAGCTCAACAGCCTACGAGCAGTACTTC
clone size: NA
CDR3 length: 12
J gene: TRBJ2-7
V gene: TRBV11-2
D gene: NA

CDR3 protein: CASSPSGSRGPQETQYF
CDR3 DNA: TGCGCCAGCAGCCCTTCTGGGAGCCGGGGACCACAAGAGACCCAGTACTTC
clone size: NA
CDR3 length: 17
J gene: TRBJ2-5
V gene: TRBV4-3
D gene: NA